This TCR beta chain was captured by sequencing in a study of shared clonotypes between healthy human individuals (TCRdb year 2020). Describing the broader study: A couple of women and a few men aged 18 to 49 years were included in the cohort. For each donor, CD4 naive and CD4 memory were each given three plates, CD8 naive was given two plates, and CD8 memory was given one plate. To estimate repertoire size and how much clonotype sharing occurs between individuals, the study deeply sequenced the blood TCR repertoires of a handful of healthy adults. Libraries were prepared and TCR repertoires were sequenced by different laboratories using diverse techniques, in order to increase sequencing depth and limit assay-specific biases. Leukapheresis yielded between about 0.94 and 10 billion PBMCs per donor. What the work shows at the level of the full study, not this receptor alone: Because the study included a small number of donors, the genetic and exposure-history diversity represented was limited. Across four donors, roughly 5.1% of naive CD4, approximately 3.6% of naive CD8, around 2.5% of memory CD4, and roughly 0.4% of memory CD8 clonotypes were shared. Even with the large sequencing depth, rarefaction of the sorted-subset datasets indicated that sequencing was incomplete. Estimated clonotype richness was generally larger for naive than for memory subsets. Sampling was restricted to blood, and TCR repertoires in tissues likely differ from the TCR repertoires found in blood. Compared with non-shared clonotypes, clonotypes shared by all four sorted-subset donors had higher generation probabilities. Pairwise subsampling led to the expectation that sequencing depth would affect the degree of clonotype sharing among donors.

For CDR1 and CDR2, the germline V gene lists LGHNA and YNFKEQ. V and J are trimmed by 4 bases and 7 bases, and the gene matches miss 3 bases of the junction. The CDR3 runs 16 residues from the cysteine to the phenylalanine. The DNA shown is the 48-base CDR3, in frame from base 1. TCR CDR3 regions were amplified from genomic DNA by multiplex PCR using the deep immunoSEQ assay. Genomic DNA extracted from each cell subset was distributed evenly over all wells of several immunoSEQ 96-well plates, and each plate served as one replicate. For sorted subsets, about 0.2 ug genomic DNA, equal to tens of thousands of T cell genomes, was loaded into each replicate PCR. Purified libraries were quantified with a Qubit 3.0 fluorometer, sized on a Bioanalyzer 2100, and re-quantified with the KAPA Library Quantification kit. A separate single-read 150-cycle Illumina NextSeq 550 flow cell was used to sequence each immunoSEQ 96-well plate. The paper's data handling went like this. Because the immunoSEQ output included only junctional sequences and no quality scores, the filtering could not be the same as the filtering used for full-length reads. Sequences were annotated with PyIR, a Python wrapper for IgBLAST v1.9, and V/J genes and CDR3 were assigned using IMGT germline references. Reads were filtered out if the reads had weak V/J assignments (E-value above 1e-6), no CDR3, stop codons, out-of-frame junctions, or ambiguous translated residues. V3J clonotypes were defined by identical inferred V gene, J gene, and CDR3 amino acid sequence. Percentage overlap between repertoires was computed as shared unique clonotypes divided by the size of the smaller repertoire. RTK rarefaction, the Chao1 estimator, and Recon v2.1 estimates of unobserved clonotypes were used to assess repertoire richness. For all TCRbeta clonotypes obtained by the gDNA method from a few donors, generation probabilities were computed with OLGA. The clones in this table, taken by TCRdb from immuneACCESS, are in-frame only. Not every clone is retained; where verified, under half of the shortfall comes from an unresolved V gene, and the cause of the rest is unknown. For V, J and clone size, that table is used; D and trimming come from the DNA. This sample lists around 700,000 clones; 60% to 75% were detected once. The ten largest clones capture around 2% of the sample.

Healthy HIV-negative adults with no recently reported acute infections or vaccinations were included as donors. All donors were Caucasian adults living in Nashville, Tennessee, USA. CD4+ T cells were enriched through magnetic negative selection, after which naive cells were positively selected on CD45RA and the remaining negative fraction served as the memory subset. After blood collection by leukapheresis, PBMCs were isolated using Ficoll-Histopaque density gradient centrifugation and then cryopreserved in the vapor phase of liquid nitrogen. Purity and quantity of every magnetically sorted T cell population were checked by analytical flow cytometry. Genomic DNA was isolated from every sorted fraction and measured by UV absorbance on a Nanodrop 2000c. As concerns this clone: Its antigen is not yet known. Qualities for individual bases were not recorded, and no much larger clone is one base off.

The chain is assembled from TRBV4-2 and TRBJ2-2; the central 16 bases match TRBD2. Sequencing input: memory CD4+ T cells sorted from blood. The sample's cell subset or site label is to be understood as: CD45RA-negative fraction. The sequence derives from a woman aged 30 to 39 in good health. The nucleotide sequence is TGTGCCAGCAGCCCCGGGACTAGCGGGAGGGGCGGGGAGCTGTTTTTT. Its protein product is CASSPGTSGRGGELFF.